The 10 T cell receptor beta chains in this list originate from one sample, sequenced in a study of blood T cell repertoires in COVID-19. Assay: immunoSEQ multiplex PCR; the TCRdb copy retains only in-frame clones and omits some. The sample includes 200,000 to 300,000 clones, 86% seen only once; the top ten take 5% to 7%. The material sequenced was peripheral blood. The origin of the receptors is a woman of 80 years or more with COVID-19, enrolled during active disease.

This chain links TRBV5-6 with TRBJ1-5; 9 bases line up with TRBD1. From germline, CDR1 is SGHDT and CDR2 YYEEEE. Losses at the gene ends were 2 bases for V and 4 bases for J; bases not matched to a gene: 7. The CDR3 length is 16 residues. This CDR3 is CASSLMEQGANQPQHF. The CDR3 DNA reads as TGTGCCAGCAGCTTAATGGAACAGGGGGCGAATCAGCCCCAGCATTTT.

The J gene is TRBJ1-1, the V gene TRBV11-2, with 8 nucleotides matching TRBD1. J gave up 0 bases and V 5 bases, and 8 bases lay outside the gene matches. The germline gives CDR1 SGHAT, CDR2 FQNNGV. The CDR3 is 16 residues long. The DNA of the CDR3 is TGTGCCAGCAGCCGTGACAGGGGAAGGGTGAACACTGAAGCTTTCTTT. Its translation is CASSRDRGRVNTEAFF.

CDR3 sequence: CASSMGSGTGGTPAFF. The CDR3 nucleotides are TGTGCCAGTAGTATGGGATCCGGGACAGGGGGGACTCCAGCTTTCTTT. The V call is TRBV19, the J call TRBJ1-1; 11 positions match TRBD1. CDR3 length: 16 amino acids. CDR1 and CDR2 from the germline V gene are LNHDA and SQIVND (reference sequence). J lost 10 bases, V lost 3 bases, and 13 bases had no gene match. The full variable domain, in which reference TRBV19 and TRBJ1-1 provide the parts outside the CDR3, is DGGITQSPKYLFRKEGQNVTLSCEQNLNHDAMYWYRQDPGQGLRLIYYSQIVNDFQKGDIAEGYSVSREKKESFPLTVTSAQKNPTAFYLCASSMGSGTGGTPAFFGQGTRLTVV.

This rearrangement joins TRBV7-2 to TRBJ2-2, with no clear D. Germline V lookup: CDR1 SGHTA, CDR2 FQGNSA. CDR3 size: 14 residues. V was cut by 5 bases and J by 4 bases, with 11 bases left in between. This chain's CDR3 is CASSPEAITGELFF. CDR3 DNA sequence: TGTGCCAGCAGCCCCGAGGCGATCACCGGGGAGCTGTTTTTT.

This clone was picked up one time. J is TRBJ2-2 and V is TRBV10-3; the match to TRBD1 covers 8 bases. J was trimmed by 5 bases and V by 5 bases; bases with no gene match: 4. This CDR3 contains 14 residues. CDR1 and CDR2 from the germline V gene are ENHRY and SYGVKD. CDR3 in DNA: TGTGCCATCAGTAAGGACAGGGCGACCGGGGAGCTGTTTTTT. Protein sequence: CAISKDRATGELFF.

This clone was recorded once. The chain uses TRBV3-1 (or the pseudogene TRBV3-2) and TRBJ1-5; weak D call: TRBD1 (5 bases). This CDR3 contains 14 residues. Trimming pared 1 base from V and 5 bases from J, leaving 9 bases between. The germline CDR1 and CDR2 sequences are LGHDT and YNNKEL (reference sequence). For the CDR3, the DNA is TGTGCCAGCAGCCAAGGGGGCAGGGATCAGCCCCAGCATTTT. It translates to CASSQGGRDQPQHF.

V usage is TRBV24-1 and J usage is TRBJ2-5; 13 nucleotides line up with TRBD2. CDR1 and CDR2 (germline): KGHDR, SFDVKD. The CDR3 spans 17 residues. V gave up 3 bases and J gave up 5 bases; unmatched junction bases: 8. CDR3 bases: TGTGCCACCAGTGATGCCAGACTAGCGGGGGGAGAGGAGACCCAGTACTTC. It codes for CATSDARLAGGEETQYF.

In regard to this clone: This CDR3 is also generated by other DNA sequences in the sample. This chain links TRBV6-2 or TRBV6-3 with TRBJ1-5; D may be TRBD1 (6 bases). Germline V gene lookup returns CDR1 MNHEY and CDR2 SVGEGT. Trimming pared 2 bases from V and 4 bases from J, leaving 12 bases between. The CDR3 has 15 residues. CDR3 sequence: CASSYGGGGNQPQHF. DNA for the CDR3: TGTGCCAGCAGTTACGGAGGGGGAGGGAATCAGCCCCAGCATTTT.

This chain uses TRBV9 with TRBJ2-7, with a tentative D call TRBD2 (6 bases). This CDR3 region has 15 residues. The V gene's germline CDR1 is SGDLS and CDR2 YYNGEE. Deletions cut 0 bases from V and 3 bases from J, with 13 bases between. In DNA form, the CDR3 reads TGTGCCAGCAGCGTAGAGGGTTCGGGGGACTACGAGCAGTACTTC. Its translation is CASSVEGSGDYEQYF.

V gene TRBV5-1 combines with J gene TRBJ2-3; 7 positions match TRBD2. Germline values: CDR1 SGHRS, CDR2 YFSETQ. V lost 3 bases and J lost 5; bases outside the gene matches: 9. The length of the CDR3 is 15 residues. DNA of the CDR3: TGCGCCAGCAGCTCCACGGGGGGTCGCGGAGATACGCAGTATTTT. This codes for CASSSTGGRGDTQYF.